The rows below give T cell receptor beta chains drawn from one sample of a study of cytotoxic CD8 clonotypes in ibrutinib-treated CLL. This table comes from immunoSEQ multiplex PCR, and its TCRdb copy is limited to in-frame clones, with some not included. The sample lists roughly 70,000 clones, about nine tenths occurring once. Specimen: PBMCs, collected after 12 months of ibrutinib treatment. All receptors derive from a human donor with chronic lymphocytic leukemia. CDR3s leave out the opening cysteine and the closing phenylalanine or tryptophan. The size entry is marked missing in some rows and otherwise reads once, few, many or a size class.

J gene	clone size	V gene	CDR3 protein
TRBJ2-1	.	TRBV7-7	ASSLTGNEQF
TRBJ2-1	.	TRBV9	ASSPRLNKQF
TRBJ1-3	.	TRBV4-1	ASSQDIQGDGNTIY
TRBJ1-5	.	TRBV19	ASSELIVRQPQH
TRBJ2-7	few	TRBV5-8	ASSEDPYSSYEQY
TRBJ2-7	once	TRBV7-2	ASSLARLAGVGEQY
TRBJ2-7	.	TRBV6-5	ASSYSVGRAEQY
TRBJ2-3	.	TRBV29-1	SANKMITVADTQY
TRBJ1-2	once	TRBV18	AKDRDKGYT
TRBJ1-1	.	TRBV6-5	ASSYGTEYNTEAF
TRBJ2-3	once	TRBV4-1	ASTERDGTDTQY
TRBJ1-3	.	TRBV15	ATSREGGLSGNTIY
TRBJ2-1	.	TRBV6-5	ASSRDQLHEQF
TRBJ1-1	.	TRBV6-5	ASSYSLGYHTEAF
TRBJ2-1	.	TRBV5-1	ASSPSLGGGRALNEQF
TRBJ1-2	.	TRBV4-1	ASSQTRGGYGYT
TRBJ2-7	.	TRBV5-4	ASSLGQKKA
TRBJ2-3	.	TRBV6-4	ASSFTGGLADTQY
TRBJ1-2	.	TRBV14	ASSQRRRGGIPGYGYT
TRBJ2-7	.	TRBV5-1	ASSPPQGAQTEQY
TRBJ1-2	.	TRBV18	ASSPAGHTGYT
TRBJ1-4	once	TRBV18	ASSPSRQGLNEKLF
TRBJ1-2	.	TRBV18	ASSPGGNYGYT
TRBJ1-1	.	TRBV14	ASSQVLTGGWTEAF
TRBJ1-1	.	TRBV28	ASTLGRGSTEAF
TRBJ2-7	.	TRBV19	ASSHRRPDYEQY
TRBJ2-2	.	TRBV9	ASSGTSGSYTGELF
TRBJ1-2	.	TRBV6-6	ASNKNGQGNYGYT
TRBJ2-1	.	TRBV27	ASRRMDRPNEQF
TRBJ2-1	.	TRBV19	ASGTGFAHNEQF
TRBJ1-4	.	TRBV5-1	ASSPGSGTEVGEKLF
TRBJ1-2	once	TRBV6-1	ASTPQTDSYGYT
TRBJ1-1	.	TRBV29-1	SVMSIPEAF
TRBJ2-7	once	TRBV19	ASRTARDSNEQY
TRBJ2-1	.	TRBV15	ATSRAPTPGYNEQF
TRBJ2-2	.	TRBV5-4	ASSPSRVTGELF
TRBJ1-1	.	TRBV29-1	SVAAGGRNTEAF
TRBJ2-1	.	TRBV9	ASSVAGLAGALYNEQF
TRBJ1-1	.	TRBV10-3	AIREGLETEAF
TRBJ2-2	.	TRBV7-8	ASSKGQSYGELF
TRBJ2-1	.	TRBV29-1	SVEDGREIHSNEQF
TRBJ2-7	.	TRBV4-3	ASSQDHRTGYEQY
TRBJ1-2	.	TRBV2	ASMEQGQDVIYGYT
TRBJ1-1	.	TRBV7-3	ASSFGGSTEAF
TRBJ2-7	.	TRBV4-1	ASSLRTSGVPGYEQY
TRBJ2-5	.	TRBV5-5	ASSSGGSETQY
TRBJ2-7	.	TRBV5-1	ASSPGAGASSYEQY
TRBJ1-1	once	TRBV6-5	ASSKDRSSTEAF
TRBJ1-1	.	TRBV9	ASSPLGVTSTEAF